The 7 T cell receptor beta chains below were found in one sample sequenced in a study of blood T cells in healthy people across ages. With a J-beta primer mix and a sample-barcoded 5' primer, a second PCR ran roughly 6 to 11 cycles. From the 5' RACE reads, TCRdb called clonotypes with MiXCR, one entry per CDR3 protein. The sample lists 1.5 million to 2 million distinct CDR3 sequences, about 31% occurring once. Sequencing was done on a sample of blood. Receptors originate from a woman in her 30s in good health.

This clonotype was detected many times. The CDR3 DNA reads TGCGCCAGCAGCTTCGGACTAGCGGGAGTTGGTTCCTACGAGCAGTACTTC. Translation gives CASSFGLAGVGSYEQYF. The chain is built from TRBV5-1 and TRBJ2-7, with 13 bases that match TRBD2. The CDR3 extends over 17 amino acids. Germline values: CDR1 SGHRS, CDR2 YFSETQ. V was clipped by 2 bases and J by 1 base; unmatched bases: 6.

This clonotype was picked up one time. The CDR3 carries no conserved terminal phenylalanine or tryptophan, so it likely arises from a read error. The genes are TRBV12-3 or TRBV12-4 and TRBJ2-1, with D unclear. This CDR3 has 11 amino acids. Trimming pared 1 base from V and 10 bases from J, leaving 5 bases between. The CDR3 protein is CASSLGVEQFC. The CDR3 DNA sequence: TGTGCCAGCAGTTTAGGGGTGGAGCAGTTCTGC.

The chain combines TRBV5-1 with TRBJ2-1, with D unresolved. Germline loops: CDR1 SGHRS, CDR2 YFSETQ. The germline V and J ends were trimmed by 4 bases and 7 bases, with 21 bases remaining between them. The CDR3 sequence is 16 residues long. CDR3 coding DNA: TGCGCCAGCAGCAGCTTGGGGAACGGCGGTGTGAATGAGCAGTTCTTC. Amino acid sequence: CASSSLGNGGVNEQFF.

The chain joins TRBV3-1 to TRBJ2-4, with D perhaps matching TRBD1 or TRBD2 (5 bases each). The CDR3 totals 15 residues. Trimming pared 3 bases from V and 3 bases from J, leaving 12 bases between. From germline, CDR1 is LGHDT and CDR2 YNNKEL (reference sequence). CDR3 protein: CASSQGRTIKNIQYF. CDR3 in DNA: TGTGCCAGCAGCCAGGGACGGACAATCAAAAACATTCAGTACTTC.

This clonotype was seen more than once but under ten times. This rearrangement joins TRBV12-3 or TRBV12-4 to TRBJ1-5; D ambiguous. The CDR3 has 15 amino acids. Trimming removed 3 bases at V and 2 bases at J, with 11 bases between. The CDR3 bases are TGTGCCAGCAGTTTGAAGGGAAGGGGCAATCAGCCCCAGCATTTT. This codes for CASSLKGRGNQPQHF.

Points on this clonotype: The final CDR3 position lacks the conserved phenylalanine or tryptophan, pointing to a likely read error. The rearrangement joins TRBV2 to TRBJ2-3, with D unresolved. The CDR3 length is 17 residues. The germline V and J ends were trimmed by 1 base and 10 bases, with 24 bases remaining between them. CDR1 SNHLY and CDR2 FYNNEI come from the germline V gene. The CDR3 DNA reads TGTGCCAGCAGTGAAGGTCCGCCAAGGTCGATGGGCGATGCGCAGTATTTG. Its protein is CASSEGPPRSMGDAQYL.

This rearrangement joins TRBV12-3 or TRBV12-4 to TRBJ2-2; 7 nucleotides agree with TRBD1. The CDR3 contains 15 residues. Trimming at V came to 5 bases and at J to 4 bases, leaving 7 bases not matched to a gene. The CDR3 nucleotides read TGTGCCAGCAGTAAACAGGGGCCCTCCACCGGGGAGCTGTTTTTT. Its translation is CASSKQGPSTGELFF.